This T cell receptor beta chain originates from a study of CXCR3-negative and CXCR3-positive naive CD8 T cells. Study outcomes and limitations: CD5 surface expression was similar among naive subsets, and TCR strength was estimated by inference from TRB CDR3 properties. Against CXCR3-negative naive cells, CXCR3-positive naive cells showed more hydrophobic TRB CDR3s. Similar TRBV-TRBJ usage characterized naive CXCR3-negative and CXCR3-positive cells; memory cells differed.

Concerning this clonotype: Its antigen is as yet unknown.

Triplicate sorts, fewer than 350,000 cells apiece, were made for each CD8+ T cell subset. In preparing the TRB cDNA libraries, 5' RACE with UMI labels was used. Following a re-call of the 5' RACE reads, TCRdb has one entry per CDR3 protein and lacks DNA. Its table lists 28,000 or so distinct CDR3 sequences. Sequenced input: naive CXCR3- CD8+ T cells from blood. Subset indicated: CD45RO-CCR7+CD27+CD95- naive CD8+ T cells lacking CXCR3 (TNR3-). The TCR sequence derives from a human donor in good health. Some clones in this sample may be carry-over from other donors' samples.

The CDR3: CASSFPVYEQYF. The J gene is TRBJ2-7, the V gene TRBV7-2; the TCRdb call, TRBD1, lacks DNA for checking. The CDR3 totals 12 residues. CDR1 and CDR2 (germline): SGHTA, FQGNSA.